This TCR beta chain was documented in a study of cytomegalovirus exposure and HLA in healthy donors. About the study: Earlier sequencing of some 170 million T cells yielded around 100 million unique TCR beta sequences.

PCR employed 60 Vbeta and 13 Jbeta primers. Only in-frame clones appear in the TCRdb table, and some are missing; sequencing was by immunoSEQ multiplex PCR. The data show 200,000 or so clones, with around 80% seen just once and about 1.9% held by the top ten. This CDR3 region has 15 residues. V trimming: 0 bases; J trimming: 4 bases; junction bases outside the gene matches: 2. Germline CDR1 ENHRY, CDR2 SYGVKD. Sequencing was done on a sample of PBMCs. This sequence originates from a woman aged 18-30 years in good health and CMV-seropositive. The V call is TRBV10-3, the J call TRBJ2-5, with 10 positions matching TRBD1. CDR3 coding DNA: TGTGCCATCAGTGAGTCGGGGACAGGGGCAGAGACCCAGTACTTC. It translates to CAISESGTGAETQYF.